This T cell receptor beta chain derives from a study of T cell responses to AZD1222 COVID-19 vaccine. About this clone: Its antigen is as yet unknown.

TCRdb keeps only in-frame clones here, not all; method: immunoSEQ multiplex PCR. The data show tens of thousands of clones, around 80% seen once. Study results and caveats: Possibly, clonal diversity was underestimated; donors were largely white British and included more females.

The input for sequencing was peripheral blood, taken on day 0 of MenACWY control vaccination. This clonotype originated in an adult in good health.

The CDR3 nucleotides are TGTGCCAGCAGACAAATTGGGGACGGCGGATACACGGATGGCTACACCTTC. Protein product: CASRQIGDGGYTDGYTF. V gene TRBV27 combines with J gene TRBJ1-2, with a possible D match to TRBD1 (5 bases). The CDR3 is 17 amino acids. Germline V gives CDR1 MNHEY, CDR2 SMNVEV (reference sequence). V lost 6 bases and J 6 bases, leaving 26 bases between the germline ends.